This is a list of T cell receptor beta chains from one sample in a study of blood T cells in healthy people across ages. Each CDR3 protein is one row after TCRdb ran MiXCR on the 5' RACE reads. The sample includes hundreds of thousands of distinct CDR3 sequences, more than 25% of them seen just once. The specimen sequenced was blood. The receptors derive from a woman older than 75 in good health. CDR3s include the opening cysteine and the closing phenylalanine or tryptophan. D genes are given only for firm matches. Expanded clones get a size class; other rows say once, few or many, or leave the size out.

V	J	D	size	DNA	CDR3
TRBV2	TRBJ1-1	.	.	TGTGCCAGCAGTGAAACTAAGGGGATTAGGGGGACTGAAGCTTTCTTT	CASSETKGIRGTEAFF
TRBV11-3	TRBJ2-1	.	few	TGTGCCAGCAGCTTCGGGCGGGGTGAGCAGTTCTTC	CASSFGRGEQFF
TRBV20-1	TRBJ2-5	.	many	TGCAGTGCTAGAGATGAAGGGGCCGGGACTGTGTACTTC	CSARDEGAGTVYF
TRBV29-1	TRBJ2-5	.	.	TGCAGCGCCCCCTACGGTAGGGGGAAGTTACAAGAGACCCAGTACTTC	CSAPYGRGKLQETQYF
TRBV2	TRBJ1-6	.	.	TGTGCCAGCAGTGAAGCCGTAGTCAGGGAAGGGCTTAATTCACCCCTCCACTTT	CASSEAVVREGLNSPLHF
TRBV20-1	TRBJ2-7	.	.	TGCAGTGCTAGATTAGGAACCTACGAGCAGTACTTC	CSARLGTYEQYF
TRBV6-5	TRBJ1-1	.	few	TGTGCCAGCAGTTACTCGAGAGGGACCATGAACACTGAAGCTTTCTTT	CASSYSRGTMNTEAFF
TRBV13	TRBJ1-2	TRBD1	many	TGTGCCAGCAGCTTAGTGGGGCAGGGGGTCGGCTACACCTTC	CASSLVGQGVGYTF
TRBV7-9	TRBJ2-3	.	.	TGTGCCAGCAGCATCCGGGACATCTATACGCAGTATTTT	CASSIRDIYTQYF
TRBV5-1	TRBJ2-3	.	many	TGCGCCAGCAGCCGCCCTCGGGGGAACACAGATACGCAGTATTTT	CASSRPRGNTDTQYF
TRBV4-1	TRBJ2-4	.	many	TGCGCCAGCAGCCCCGGGCTAGCTGTTACGAACATTCAGTACTTC	CASSPGLAVTNIQYF
TRBV11-2	TRBJ2-3	TRBD2	.	TGTGCCAGCAGCCGAAAAGGCCCGCTAGCGGGCCACACAGATACGCAGTATTTT	CASSRKGPLAGHTDTQYF
TRBV7-9	TRBJ2-3	.	many	TGTGCCAGCAGCCGACAGCAGACTAGCACAGATACGCAGTATTTT	CASSRQQTSTDTQYF
TRBV11-3	TRBJ2-3	TRBD2	.	TGTGCCAGCAGCTCCCCGGGGGGGCGGGGAGATACGCAGTATTTT	CASSSPGGRGDTQYF
TRBV29-1	TRBJ2-4	.	few	TGCAGCGTTGAAAGGGTAAATGAGCAGTACTTC	CSVERVNEQYF
TRBV21-1	TRBJ1-5	.	few	TGTGCCACCATTCACCGGCCGACAGGCTATAGCAATCAGCCCCAGCATTTT	CATIHRPTGYSNQPQHF
TRBV12-3/TRBV12-4	TRBJ2-7	.	once	TGTGCCAGTGGGGGGGACACCAACTACGAGCAGTACTTC	CASGGDTNYEQYF
TRBV5-1	TRBJ1-1	TRBD1	.	TGCGCCAGCAGCTTGGGGGACAGCGGGGGCACTGAAGCTTTCTTT	CASSLGDSGGTEAFF
TRBV4-3	TRBJ2-3	.	many	TGCGCCAGCAGCTACGGACAGACTAGCACAGATACGCAGTATTTT	CASSYGQTSTDTQYF
TRBV6-5	TRBJ1-2	TRBD1	many	TGTGCCAGCAGTTACGGGCCTACAGGGGTACGCCTTGGCTACACCTTC	CASSYGPTGVRLGYTF
TRBV27	TRBJ1-2	.	many	TGTGCCAGCAAGGGGGAAGACTATGGCTACACCTTC	CASKGEDYGYTF
TRBV7-2	TRBJ2-2	.	once	TGCGCCAGTGGGGCACTAACGAACACCGGGGAGCTGTTTTTT	CASGALTNTGELFF